The 10 T cell receptor beta chains in this list originate from one sample, sequenced in a study of T cell changes during pregnancy in multiple sclerosis. Libraries were prepared by immunoSEQ multiplex PCR; TCRdb keeps only in-frame clonotypes and omits some of them. The data hold almost 55,000 clones, with over 85% observed a single time. The sample here was CD8+ T cells from peripheral blood mononuclear cells, taken before pregnancy. These receptors were obtained from a female donor with multiple sclerosis, enrolled in a pregnancy study.

The chain uses TRBV7-6 and TRBJ2-2, with D perhaps matching TRBD1 (6 bases). V lost 2 bases, J lost 7 bases, and 11 bases lay in between. CDR3 length: 14 amino acids. In germline, CDR1 is SGHVS, CDR2 FNYEAQ. This CDR3 is CASSLSGADGELFF. The CDR3, as DNA: TGTGCCAGCAGCTTATCAGGGGCCGACGGGGAGCTGTTTTTT. The complete variable domain, with remaining parts taken from reference TRBV7-6 and TRBJ2-2, reads GAGVSQSPRYKVTKRGQDVALRCDPISGHVSLYWYRQALGQGPEFLTYFNYEAQQDKSGLPNDRFSAERPEGSISTLTIQRTEQRDSAMYRCASSLSGADGELFFGEGSRLTVL.

The CDR3 DNA sequence: TGTGCCAGCAGCAAAGGGAGCAGAGACCTAGGAGAAAAACTGTTTTTT. This codes for CASSKGSRDLGEKLFF. The V gene is TRBV21-1, the J gene TRBJ1-4. TRBV21-1 is a pseudogene segment. The length of the CDR3 is 16 residues.

J is TRBJ2-1 and V is TRBV7-9; maybe TRBD2 (5 bases). CDR3 size: 13 residues. Per the germline V gene, CDR1 is SEHNR and CDR2 is FQNEAQ (reference sequence). The V gene lost 5 bases and the J gene lost 6 bases, with 11 bases spanning the gap. As DNA, the CDR3 is TGTGCCAGCAGCCCCCCGGGAATCAATGAGCAGTTCTTC. Encoded protein: CASSPPGINEQFF.

The rearrangement uses TRBV5-4 and TRBJ2-2, with 11 bases lining up with TRBD2. Germline V lookup: CDR1 SGHNT, CDR2 YYREEE (reference sequence). J was trimmed by 12 bases and V by 4 bases; bases with no gene match: 17. This CDR3 comprises 17 residues. The CDR3 DNA reads as TGTGCCAGCAGCCAAGATCCCCTAGCGGGGGGACCTCCTCAGCTGTTTTTT. It encodes CASSQDPLAGGPPQLFF.

The genes are TRBV5-6 and TRBJ2-1; D perhaps matches TRBD1 (6 bases). Germline V lookup: CDR1 SGHDT, CDR2 YYEEEE. CDR3 size: 18 residues. V was clipped by 4 bases and J by 1 base, with 21 bases between them. The CDR3 loop is CASSGDPQGFGSYNEQFF. CDR3 in DNA: TGTGCCAGCAGCGGCGACCCACAGGGTTTCGGTTCCTACAATGAGCAGTTCTTC.

This clone was detected only once. This chain uses TRBV5-4 with TRBJ1-2; no clear D. Germline assignment: CDR1 SGHNT and CDR2 YYREEE (reference sequence). The V end was cut by 5 bases, the J end by 8 bases, with 13 bases between. The CDR3 loop spans 12 amino acids. CDR3 in amino acids: CASSPAEMGYTF. CDR3 bases: TGTGCCAGCAGTCCTGCGGAAATGGGCTACACCTTC. Full variable domain (outside the CDR3, taken from reference TRBV5-4 and TRBJ1-2): ETGVTQSPTHLIKTRGQQVTLRCSSQSGHNTVSWYQQALGQGPQFIFQYYREEENGRGNFPPRFSGLQFPNYSSELNVNALELDDSALYLCASSPAEMGYTFGSGTRLTVV.

In this sample, this clone turned up once. This chain uses TRBV27 with TRBJ1-5; D is unresolved. CDR3 length equals 14 residues. Germline V CDR1 and CDR2: MNHEY, SMNVEV (reference sequence). Trimming removed 6 bases at V and 6 bases at J, with 15 bases between. CDR3 DNA sequence: TGTGCCAGCAGACCCGAAGGGAGTAGTCAGCCCCAGCATTTT. Protein product: CASRPEGSSQPQHF.

The V and J genes are TRBV6-1 and TRBJ2-7, with D possibly matching TRBD1 (6 bases). The CDR3 spans 15 residues. Trimming pared 1 base from V and 5 bases from J, leaving 15 bases between. Per germline, CDR1 MNHNS and CDR2 SASEGT. CDR3 sequence (DNA): TGTGCCAGCAGTGAAGAAGTAGGGGGTTACCACGAGCAGTACTTC. Its translation: CASSEEVGGYHEQYF.

CDR3 bases: TGTGCCAGCAGTGAAAGGGGGAACCCTGGAAACACCATATATTTT. Translating gives CASSERGNPGNTIYF. This chain uses TRBV6-1 with TRBJ1-3, with D possibly TRBD1 on 6 matching bases. This CDR3 comprises 15 residues. V gave up 2 bases and J gave up 2 bases, with 10 bases separating them. Germline V gene lookup returns CDR1 MNHNS and CDR2 SASEGT.

V gene TRBV4-3 combines with J gene TRBJ2-5; 12 bases line up with TRBD2. Unmatched junction bases numbered 6, after V lost 0 bases and J lost 7 bases. The length of the CDR3 is 16 residues. Germline V gene lookup returns CDR1 LGHNA and CDR2 YSLEER. The CDR3 sequence is CASSQDPSGGAGTQYF. For the CDR3, the DNA is TGCGCCAGCAGCCAAGATCCTAGCGGGGGGGCCGGGACCCAGTACTTC.